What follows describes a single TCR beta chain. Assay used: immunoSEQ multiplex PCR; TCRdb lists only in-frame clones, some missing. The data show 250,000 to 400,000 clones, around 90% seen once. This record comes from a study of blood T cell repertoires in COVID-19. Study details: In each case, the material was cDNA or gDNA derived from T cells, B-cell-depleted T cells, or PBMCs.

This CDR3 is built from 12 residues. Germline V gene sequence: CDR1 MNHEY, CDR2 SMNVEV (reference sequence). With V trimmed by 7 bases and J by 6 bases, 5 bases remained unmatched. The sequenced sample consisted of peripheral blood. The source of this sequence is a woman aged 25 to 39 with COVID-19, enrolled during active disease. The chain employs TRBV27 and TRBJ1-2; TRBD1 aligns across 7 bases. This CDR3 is CASKGGDDGYTF. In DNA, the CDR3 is TGTGCCAGCAAAGGGGGCGATGATGGCTACACCTTC.